This T cell receptor beta chain derives from a study of siplizumab effects on memory and regulatory T cells. Study observations and caveats: Just a small share of alloreactive clones was traced back to unstimulated subsets. About 80-97% of proliferating CD4+ or CD8+ clones had no assignable naive or memory phenotype. Memory cells seemed less diverse than naive T cells, which also seemed major contributors to the alloresponse.

On this clone itself: As yet, its antigen is unknown.

Trimming stripped 4 bases from V and 3 bases from J, with 19 bases between. The CDR3 sequence is 16 residues long. Germline V lookup: CDR1 SGHRS, CDR2 YFSETQ. Profiling relied on immunoSEQ multiplex PCR, and the TCRdb table lists in-frame clones only, not all of them. The sample contains about 100,000 clones, about 94% of which appear only once. The material sequenced was non-Treg CD4+ T cells sorted from blood. The sequence derives from a human donor in good health. The gene calls are TRBV5-1 and TRBJ2-5, with D possibly called TRBD1 or TRBD2 (7 bases each). DNA of the CDR3: TGCGCCAGCAGCCTCCAGACACCAGGGGGGGAAGAGACCCAGTACTTC. This translates into CASSLQTPGGEETQYF.